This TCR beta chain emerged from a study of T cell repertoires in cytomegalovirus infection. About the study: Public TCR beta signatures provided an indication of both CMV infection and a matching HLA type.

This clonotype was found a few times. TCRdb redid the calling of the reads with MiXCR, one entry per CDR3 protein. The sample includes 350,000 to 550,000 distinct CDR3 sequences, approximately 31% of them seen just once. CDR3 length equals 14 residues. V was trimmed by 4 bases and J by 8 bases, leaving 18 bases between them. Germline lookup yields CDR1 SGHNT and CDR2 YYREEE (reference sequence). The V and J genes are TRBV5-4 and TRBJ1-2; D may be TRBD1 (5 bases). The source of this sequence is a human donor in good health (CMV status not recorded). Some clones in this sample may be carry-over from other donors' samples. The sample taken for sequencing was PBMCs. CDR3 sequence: CASSPTGAPTGYTF. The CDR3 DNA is TGTGCCAGCAGCCCCACAGGAGCTCCCACGGGCTACACCTTC.